This T cell receptor (beta chain) was found in a study of blood T cell repertoires in COVID-19. Study-wide background: Researchers got acute and convalescent COVID-19 samples from the United States, Italy and Spain. From T cells, B-cell-depleted T cells, or PBMCs came the material, which was cDNA or gDNA.

In the study's own analysis: Estimation of nucleated cell counts relied on the amplification of reference gene primers. The assay was immunoSEQ multiplex PCR, and TCRdb's table has in-frame clones only and misses some. Clone size and V and J calls were adopted from that table, with D and trimming inferred from the DNA. The data show tens of thousands of clones, 70% to 90% seen once. J lost 8 bases, V lost 3 bases, and 5 bases had no gene match. Germline-derived CDR1 and CDR2 are SGHRS and YFSETQ. CDR3 length equals 13 residues. Sequencing was carried out using peripheral blood. The receptor was isolated from a woman in her seventies with acute or convalescent COVID-19. The chain has TRBV5-1 and TRBJ2-1; 7 bases are shared with TRBD2. The CDR3 nucleotides read TGCGCCAGCAGCTCTAGCGGTATCGATGAGCAGTTCTTC. Translated: CASSSSGIDEQFF.